The source of this T cell receptor (beta chain) is a study of blood T cells in healthy people across ages. Using a J-beta primer mix together with a sample-barcoded 5' primer, a second PCR was run for roughly 7 to 12 cycles. Researchers report that each sample yielded at least 3 million CDR3-containing paired-end reads. TCRdb analysed the 5' RACE reads with MiXCR anew, one entry per CDR3 protein. The data hold some 1,500,000 distinct CDR3 sequences, with around 40% observed a single time. In this sample, this clonotype turned up a few times. The antigen is unknown. Whole-study results and caveats: Among long-lived donors, naive CD4+ cells were more numerous and diversity higher than in aged donors. Across the age range, TCR beta diversity per million T cells fell in a roughly linear way. Those diversity estimates obtained from one million T cells were thought to be underestimates.

V lost 6 bases, J lost 2 bases, and 16 bases lay in between. Germline V CDR1 and CDR2: DFQATT, SNEGSKA (reference sequence). This CDR3 comprises 15 residues. The chain uses TRBV20-1 and TRBJ2-2; D is uncertain. Input material: blood. The clonotype originates from a woman aged 18-29 years in good health. The CDR3 DNA reads TGCAGTGCGAGATCCCGGGCCCCAAACACCGGGGAGCTGTTTTTT. Protein sequence: CSARSRAPNTGELFF.